This T cell receptor (beta chain) was sequenced for a study of T cells in localized non-small cell lung cancer. Clones were read by immunoSEQ multiplex PCR, and TCRdb kept only the in-frame ones, dropping some. The sample has approximately 12,000 clones; over 70% are singletons. Germline CDR1 is SGHNT and CDR2 is YYREEE (reference sequence). This CDR3 contains 14 residues. V lost 6 bases, J lost 0 bases, and 12 bases lay in between. Specimen: peripheral blood, collected before any cancer treatment. The chain recombines TRBV5-4 with TRBJ1-2; unclear D gene. This receptor was taken from a male donor aged 60 or over with stage I lung adenocarcinoma. CDR3 in amino acids: CASTSGGANYGYTF. The CDR3 nucleotides are TGTGCCAGCACCTCGGGCGGAGCTAACTATGGCTACACCTTC.